The sequence of this T cell receptor beta chain was determined in a study of cytomegalovirus exposure and HLA in healthy donors. The PCR contained 60 Vbeta and 13 Jbeta primers. Using immunoSEQ multiplex PCR, the repertoire was profiled, and TCRdb retains in-frame clones only, with some absent. The sample has 70,000 to 100,000 clones, over 70% seen once. The V gene's germline CDR1 is MNHEY and CDR2 SVGAGI. Trimming pared 4 bases from V and 5 bases from J, leaving 10 bases between. The CDR3 is made up of 13 amino acids. The genes are TRBV6-5 and TRBJ2-3; maybe TRBD2 (5 bases). Sequencing input: PBMCs. The source is a woman in her forties or fifties in good health and CMV-seropositive. CDR3 loop: CASSFDEGDTQYF. The CDR3 DNA reads as TGTGCCAGCAGTTTCGATGAGGGAGATACGCAGTATTTT.